The source of this T cell receptor (beta chain) is a study of CD8+ T cells in alopecia areata. Study context: Donor skin was harvested from 6-12-month-old C3H/HeJ mice with spontaneous alopecia and grafted onto roughly 7-11-week-old female C3H/HeJ recipients.

CDR1 and CDR2 from the germline V gene are LGHNA and YNLKQL (reference sequence). The CDR3 is 15 residues long. V gave up 1 base and J gave up 2 bases, with 9 bases separating them. Broader study findings: Lesional scalp displayed greater clonality than normal scalp, most notably in alopecia totalis/universalis. Patients shared TCRs less clearly than mice did, possibly for HLA-related reasons. Scalp samples also yield sequences of resident alphabeta T cells from normal skin.

Cutaneous lymph node cells were pooled, and they were sorted using CD4, CD8alpha, NKG2D, NKG2ACE and other markers. Once RNA had been extracted, it was reverse transcribed into cDNA to act as the sequencing template. Repertoires were generated with immunoSEQ multiplex PCR, while TCRdb's copy carries only in-frame clones and drops some. The sample yields approximately 300,000 clones, without any singletons. A note on this clone: Its specificity is not known. Each gene name is a mouse one. The CDR3 end lies 4 residues beyond the end of the read and is filled in from the germline J gene.

Sequencing input: CD4+ T cells sorted from a lymph node. The chain carries TRBV5 and TRBJ2-1; D is possibly TRBD2 (6 bases). The sequence was obtained from a C3H/HeJ mouse with alopecia areata. Mice of this strain are of MHC haplotype H2-k. CDR3 bases read: TGTGCCAGCAGCCAAGTTGTGGGGGACTATGCT. Translating gives CASSQVVGDYA. In full, the CDR3 reads CASSQVVGDYAEQFF.